This T cell receptor (beta chain) is from a study of blood T cell repertoires in COVID-19. The CDR3 is made up of 12 amino acids. Germline V gene data show CDR1 as ENHRY and CDR2 as SYGVKD. Repertoires were generated with immunoSEQ multiplex PCR, while TCRdb's copy carries only in-frame clones and drops some. The sample has 95,000 to 120,000 clones, roughly 85% seen once. This rearrangement joins TRBV10-3 to TRBJ2-1; TRBD1 might be the D (6 bases). The sample was peripheral blood. The origin of this receptor is a man aged 35-49 years with acute or convalescent COVID-19. CDR3 loop: CASRGSYNEQFF. CDR3 coding DNA: TGTGCTTCGAGGGGGTCCTACAATGAGCAGTTCTTC.